This paragraph reports one TCR beta chain. Its cognate antigen is unknown. These data originate in a study of vaccination effects on CD4 cells after COVID-19. Findings of the study overall: Cross-reactivity toward common cold coronaviruses was confined to only 1 of 255 vaccine-induced clones in healthy vaccinees.

The ViraFEST assay expanded antigen-specific CD4+ T cells with viral peptide pools before sequencing. Around day 10 of culture, CD4+ T cells were separated out. Vaccinated recipients, who were negative for nucleocapsid antibodies, had no history of SARS-CoV-2 infection. Replacing half the medium with IL-2 medium was done on days 3 and 7. The germline CDR1 and CDR2 sequences are MNHEY and SVGAGI. Trimming removed 4 bases at V and 5 bases at J, with 17 bases between. The CDR3 is 15 amino acids. Libraries were prepared by immunoSEQ multiplex PCR; TCRdb keeps only in-frame clonotypes and omits some of them. The sample shows 8,500 to 13,000 clones, about three quarters of them seen only once.

The clonotype comes from a human donor who received a COVID-19 vaccine. The rearrangement joins TRBV6-5 to TRBJ2-5, with D possibly matching TRBD2 (5 bases). The starting material was CD4+ T cells from PBMCs cultured with HCoV-229E spike peptides, obtained before COVID-19 vaccination. As DNA, the CDR3 is TGTGCCAGCAGTTTTTACCGGGGAGCCCGGGAGACCCAGTACTTC. Translated: CASSFYRGARETQYF.